The TCR beta chain under discussion was sequenced for a study of shared clonotypes between healthy human individuals. Some clones are missing from TCRdb's copy, which holds only in-frame ones; the method was immunoSEQ multiplex PCR. The table lists hundreds of thousands of clones, 79% of them singletons. Extraction of genomic DNA in unsorted samples used roughly 93 million PBMCs. In its sample, this clone was seen many times. Trimming took 2 bases from V and 8 from J; bases not matched to a gene: 10. The CDR3 extends over 15 amino acids. The V gene's germline CDR1 is SGHDT and CDR2 YYEEEE. Sequencing was done on a sample of PBMCs. The rearrangement joins TRBV5-6 to TRBJ1-2; TRBD1 matches 9 bases. This TCR was recovered from a woman in her thirties or forties in good health. Some clones in this sample may be carry-over from other donors' samples. CDR3 in DNA: TGTGCCAGCAGCTTAAATATTGGGACAGGGAGCGGCTACACCTTC. Translated: CASSLNIGTGSGYTF.